This T cell receptor (beta chain) was captured by sequencing in a study of spatial heterogeneity in lung cancer. This clonotype has at least ten counts. What it recognizes is unknown. This beta chain is off target for a library built for alpha chains, so its abundance means little. Time point: sample taken at primary tumor resection. The input material, whole RNA from tumor, nontumor lung or frozen PBMC, was sequenced unsorted. Study-wide findings and caveats: Mutation tallies in tumors tracked expanded intratumoral alpha and beta TCR counts.

All TCR cDNA molecules were individually tagged with a unique molecular identifier. Each CDR3 protein gets one entry after TCRdb re-called the 5' RACE reads with MiXCR. The table shows around 7,800 distinct CDR3 sequences, with about 8% occurring only once. Trimming removed 5 bases at V and 7 bases at J, with 11 bases between. The CDR3 totals 13 residues. The germline V gene has CDR1 LNHDA and CDR2 SQIVND (reference sequence). Source: lung tumor tissue, taken at surgery. This chain joins TRBV19 and TRBJ2-2; D is undetermined. The receptor was isolated from a male donor with early-stage non-small cell lung cancer. The CDR3 region has the DNA TGTGCCAGTAGTTACGGATGGAACGGGGAGCTGTTTTTT. Protein: CASSYGWNGELFF.